Listed below are T cell receptor beta chains from one sample, sequenced in a study of T cells after yellow fever vaccination. MiXCR, run by TCRdb on the 5' RACE reads, gives a single entry per CDR3 protein. The sample gives around 600,000 distinct CDR3 sequences, 9% to 15% of which show up once; under 15% is in the top ten. The input for sequencing was PBMCs, taken on the day of the yellow fever booster vaccination. These receptors originate from a man aged 25-45 years who received the YFV17D yellow fever vaccine. The CDR3 runs from the conserved cysteine through the conserved F or W. Each record gives: J gene, D gene, clone size, V gene, CDR3 DNA, CDR3 protein. D genes are given only for firm matches. A row's size may be missing; if present it is once, few, many or a size class.

J: TRBJ2-2; D: TRBD2; size: once; V: TRBV4-1; DNA: TGCGCCAGCAGCCAGCCCTTGGTTCTAGCGGGAGGTGTACGGAACTCCGGGGAGCTGTTTTTT; CDR3: CASSQPLVLAGGVRNSGELFF
J: TRBJ1-1; D: NA; size: NA; V: TRBV4-3; DNA: TGCGCCAGCAGCGGGGGGGTCTCGAACACTGAAGCTTTCTTT; CDR3: CASSGGVSNTEAFF
J: TRBJ2-1; D: NA; size: NA; V: TRBV20-1; DNA: TGCAGTGCTAGGCCTGGAAGCCCCGGACTCTACAATGAGCAGTTCTTC; CDR3: CSARPGSPGLYNEQFF
J: TRBJ2-5; D: TRBD2; size: NA; V: TRBV7-2; DNA: TGTGCCAGCAGCTTAGTGGGCAGAGTCGGGAGGGAGACCCAGTACTTC; CDR3: CASSLVGRVGRETQYF
J: TRBJ2-3; D: NA; size: few; V: TRBV7-6; DNA: TGTGCCAGCAGCAACGGCCAGAACACAGATACGCAGTATTTT; CDR3: CASSNGQNTDTQYF
J: TRBJ2-3; D: TRBD2; size: few; V: TRBV14; DNA: TGTGCCAGCAGCCGGAGAGAACTAGCGGGAGCCCCAGATACGCAGTATTTT; CDR3: CASSRRELAGAPDTQYF
J: TRBJ2-1; D: NA; size: few; V: TRBV7-8; DNA: TGTGCCAGCAGGCCCGGGAGTAGCTTCGCTGAGCAGTTCTTC; CDR3: CASRPGSSFAEQFF
J: TRBJ1-1; D: NA; size: NA; V: TRBV19; DNA: TGTGCCAGTAGTATCAACGGCCGGAACACTGAAGCTTTCTTT; CDR3: CASSINGRNTEAFF
J: TRBJ2-2; D: TRBD1; size: few; V: TRBV5-4; DNA: TGTGCCAGCAGCTTGGGAGGGGACAGGGGGACCGGGGAGCTGTTTTTT; CDR3: CASSLGGDRGTGELFF
J: TRBJ1-6; D: TRBD1; size: NA; V: TRBV9; DNA: TGTGCCAGCAGCGTAGCCGGGACAGATGGTTCACCCCTCCACTTT; CDR3: CASSVAGTDGSPLHF